The 27 T cell receptor beta chains listed next were all sequenced from one sample in a study of sequential checkpoint blockade in melanoma (dated by TCRdb to 2018 to 2020). Preparation of the library involved the immunoSEQ multiplex PCR assay. The table was pulled from immuneACCESS by TCRdb, which kept in-frame rearrangements only. Such tables lose some clones; where checked, under half of the loss comes from unresolved V genes, and the rest has no known cause. The sample yields approximately 14,000 clones; approximately 52% were counted once. About 17% of the sample is in the top ten clones. Taken with the paper, the label for treatment or condition translates to: randomized to nivolumab then ipilimumab (arm A) or the reverse (arm B). Source: CD8+ T cells sorted from blood (inferred from file names), taken from a patient given nivolumab and ipilimumab in sequence. Source of these receptors: a human donor with melanoma.

The chain carries TRBV7-8 and TRBJ2-3; TRBD2 matches 8 bases. Germline CDR1 and CDR2: SGHVS and FQNEAQ. V lost 2 bases to trimming and J lost 6 bases; unmatched junction nucleotides: 7. CDR3 size: 15 residues. The CDR3 nucleotides are TGTGCCAGCAGCTTAAGCGGGAGTTGGGGGGATACGCAGTATTTT. It yields the protein CASSLSGSWGDTQYF.

This clone was observed once. This sequence joins TRBV6-1 and TRBJ2-2; D is unresolved. V was shortened by 2 bases and J by 4 bases, with 11 bases between the two germline ends. Germline loops: CDR1 MNHNS, CDR2 SASEGT. This CDR3 contains 15 residues. The CDR3 here is CASSEKNAGTGELFF. DNA for the CDR3: TGTGCCAGCAGTGAAAAAAATGCAGGCACCGGGGAGCTGTTTTTT.

The gene calls are TRBV28 and TRBJ1-6; no firm D call. Per germline, CDR1 MDHEN and CDR2 SYDVKM. The V gene lost 3 bases and the J gene lost 1 base, with 7 bases spanning the gap. The CDR3 length is 15 residues. Written as DNA, the CDR3 is TGTGCCAGCAGTTTGAGCGGTTCCTATAATTCACCCCTCCACTTT. As protein: CASSLSGSYNSPLHF.

This chain links TRBV12-5 with TRBJ2-5; no definite D call. CDR1 is LGHNT and CDR2 is FRNRAP in the germline V gene. CDR3 size: 11 residues. The V gene lost 3 bases and the J gene lost 4 bases, with 3 bases spanning the gap. The CDR3 DNA is TGTGCTAGTGGTTTCTCAGAGACCCAGTACTTC. It encodes CASGFSETQYF.

This chain joins TRBV7-6 and TRBJ1-4; D unclear. The CDR3 totals 14 residues. Germline loops: CDR1 SGHVS, CDR2 FNYEAQ. The V end was cut by 2 bases, the J end by 7 bases, with 11 bases between. The CDR3 nucleotides read TGTGCCAGCAGCTTAAAGACTGCTTCTGAAAAACTGTTTTTT. Its translation is CASSLKTASEKLFF.

This clone was counted between two and nine times. This chain connects TRBV7-6 to TRBJ2-1, with D maybe TRBD2 (5 bases). This CDR3 comprises 14 residues. Germline V gives CDR1 SGHVS, CDR2 FNYEAQ. The germline V and J ends were trimmed by 1 base and 6 bases, with 10 bases remaining between them. The CDR3 here is CASSLESSSNEQFF. In DNA form, the CDR3 reads TGTGCCAGCAGCTTAGAGTCTAGCAGCAATGAGCAGTTCTTC.

The V call is TRBV10-1, the J call TRBJ2-1, with TRBD2 as a possible D gene (5 bases). Trimming removed 7 bases at V and 3 bases at J, with 13 bases between. The CDR3 extends over 14 amino acids. Germline assignment: CDR1 WNHNN and CDR2 SYGVQD (reference sequence). CDR3 region: CASNGRLNYNEQFF. The CDR3 nucleotides are TGCGCCAGCAATGGCAGACTAAACTACAATGAGCAGTTCTTC.

This clone was counted a few times. This chain links TRBV2 with TRBJ2-1; 14 nucleotides match TRBD2. After removal of 5 bases from V and 10 bases from J, the junction contained 7 bases not matched to a gene. Germline CDR1 SNHLY, CDR2 FYNNEI. The CDR3 spans 15 residues. This chain's CDR3 is CASSRGLAGVEEQFF. In nucleotides, the CDR3 is TGTGCCAGCAGTAGGGGACTAGCGGGAGTGGAAGAGCAGTTCTTC.

The V and J genes are TRBV11-2 and TRBJ1-3; 10 bases are a match to TRBD1. CDR1 and CDR2 from the germline V gene are SGHAT and FQNNGV. CDR3 length: 15 amino acids. J gave up 3 bases and V 8 bases, and 7 bases lay outside the gene matches. CDR3 nucleotide sequence: TGTGCCAGCGAACCGGGACAGGGGTTTGGAAACACCATATATTTT. Translated, it gives CASEPGQGFGNTIYF.

This clone was observed a handful of times. This chain uses TRBV5-4 with TRBJ1-2, with TRBD1 as a possible D gene (6 bases). The germline V gene encodes CDR1 SGHNT and CDR2 YYREEE (reference sequence). The CDR3 runs 12 residues. V lost 2 bases, J lost 8 bases, and 10 bases lay in between. CDR3 bases: TGTGCCAGCAGCTTTCAGGGGTGGGGCTACACCTTC. It translates to CASSFQGWGYTF.

This clone was seen more than once but under ten times. This chain joins TRBV21-1 and TRBJ1-5. TRBV21-1 is given as a pseudogene. The CDR3 totals 15 residues. This CDR3 reads CASSIRWRGNQPQHF. The CDR3 nucleotides are TGTGCCAGCAGCATTCGGTGGAGGGGCAATCAGCCCCAGCATTTT.

The chain uses TRBV19 and TRBJ2-5; 8 bases are a match to TRBD2. Trimming removed 5 bases from V and 1 base from J; junction bases left unmatched: 6. Germline assignment: CDR1 LNHDA and CDR2 SQIVND (reference sequence). This CDR3 has 15 amino acids. CDR3 amino acids: CASSSGTRVQETQYF. CDR3 DNA: TGTGCCAGTAGTTCCGGGACTAGGGTCCAAGAGACCCAGTACTTC.

This rearrangement joins TRBV30 to TRBJ2-7; 7 nucleotides agree with TRBD2. The CDR3 loop spans 15 amino acids. Trimming took 0 bases from V and 2 from J; bases not matched to a gene: 7. Germline loops: CDR1 GTSNPN, CDR2 SVGIG (reference sequence). CDR3 nucleotide sequence: TGTGCCTGGAGTGTATCTAGCGGAGGGCCCTACGAGCAGTACTTC. Translated, it gives CAWSVSSGGPYEQYF.

This clone was observed a handful of times. The V and J genes are TRBV7-3 and TRBJ1-6, with TRBD1 as a possible D gene (5 bases). CDR1 is SGHTA and CDR2 is FQGTGA in the germline V gene. The CDR3 contains 14 residues. With 5 bases removed from V and 5 bases from J, the gap between germline ends came to 10 bases. CDR3 region: CASSRRVDNSPLHF. The CDR3 coding sequence is TGTGCCAGCAGCCGCAGGGTAGATAATTCACCCCTCCACTTT.

CDR3 sequence: CASRPTGARETQYF. The CDR3 DNA reads as TGTGCCAGCAGACCGACAGGGGCGAGGGAGACCCAGTACTTC. The chain recombines TRBV28 with TRBJ2-5; 8 nucleotides match TRBD1. The CDR3 contains 14 residues. Germline values: CDR1 MDHEN, CDR2 SYDVKM. V was pared by 6 bases and J by 5 bases, with 8 bases of the junction left unmatched.

The chain uses TRBV27 and TRBJ2-1, with D possibly matching TRBD2 (5 bases). The CDR3 spans 16 residues. V shed 1 base and J shed 3 bases, with 13 bases lying between them. Germline V gives CDR1 MNHEY, CDR2 SMNVEV (reference sequence). In DNA, the CDR3 is TGTGCCAGCAGTTTATGGGTCGGGGAGCACTACAATGAGCAGTTCTTC. Translation: CASSLWVGEHYNEQFF.

The chain recombines TRBV6-5 with TRBJ2-1; the match to TRBD2 covers 7 bases. Losses at the gene ends were 6 bases for V and 3 bases for J; bases not matched to a gene: 5. CDR1 is MNHEY and CDR2 is SVGAGI in the germline V gene. This CDR3 comprises 14 residues. The CDR3 DNA reads as TGTGCCAGCAGCCTACTAGCGAGCTACAATGAGCAGTTCTTC. Translating gives CASSLLASYNEQFF.

The rearrangement uses TRBV30 and TRBJ2-3; D may be TRBD1 (5 bases). The germline V gene has CDR1 GTSNPN and CDR2 SVGIG (reference sequence). The CDR3 contains 11 residues. V lost 1 base and J 6 bases, leaving 5 bases between the germline ends. CDR3 residues: CAWSEGDTQYF. In DNA, the CDR3 is TGTGCCTGGAGTGAGGGGGATACGCAGTATTTT.

The chain links TRBV9 to TRBJ1-6; 7 nucleotides line up with TRBD1. CDR3 size: 15 residues. The germline V gene has CDR1 SGDLS and CDR2 YYNGEE. V shed 0 bases, J shed 5 bases, and the junction held 2 bases outside the gene matches. CDR3 in DNA: TGTGCCAGCAGCGTAGGAGGGACAGATAATTCACCCCTCCACTTT. This gives the protein CASSVGGTDNSPLHF.

V is TRBV6-5 and J is TRBJ2-1; D perhaps matches TRBD2 (6 bases). The V gene lost 8 bases and the J gene lost 4 bases, with 12 bases spanning the gap. Germline-derived CDR1 and CDR2 are MNHEY and SVGAGI. The CDR3 extends over 13 amino acids. This CDR3 is CASGLALYNEQFF. The CDR3 nucleotides read TGTGCCAGCGGGCTAGCGCTTTACAATGAGCAGTTCTTC.

This clone was picked up a small number of times. The chain uses TRBV4-1 and TRBJ1-1; the D is unclear. CDR1 is MGHRA and CDR2 is YSYEKL in the germline V gene. Trimming stripped 0 bases from V and 3 bases from J, with 11 bases between. The CDR3 covers 15 residues. CDR3 sequence reads: CASSQEGTAYTEAFF. CDR3 nucleotide sequence: TGCGCCAGCAGCCAAGAAGGAACAGCTTACACTGAAGCTTTCTTT.

The chain combines TRBV28 with TRBJ1-1; no definite D call. Trimming stripped 7 bases from V and 6 bases from J, with 18 bases between. Germline lookup yields CDR1 MDHEN and CDR2 SYDVKM. The CDR3 is 14 residues long. For the CDR3, the DNA is TGTGCCAGCACCCCGAGGAGTATAAAATCTGAAGCTTTCTTT. It specifies CASTPRSIKSEAFF. The variable domain in full, completed from reference TRBV28 and TRBJ1-1, reads DVKVTQSSRYLVKRTGEKVFLECVQDMDHENMFWYRQDPGLGLRLIYFSYDVKMKEKGDIPEGYSVSREKKERFSLILESASTNQTSMYLCASTPRSIKSEAFFGQGTRLTVV.

The V and J genes are TRBV7-9 and TRBJ1-1; D not certain. The CDR3 loop spans 12 amino acids. Trimming stripped 3 bases from V and 3 bases from J, with 5 bases between. Germline V CDR1 and CDR2: SEHNR, FQNEAQ (reference sequence). The CDR3 sequence is CASSLDYTEAFF. The CDR3 nucleotides read TGTGCCAGCAGCTTGGACTACACTGAAGCTTTCTTT. The complete variable domain, with remaining parts taken from reference TRBV7-9 and TRBJ1-1, reads DTGVSQNPRHKITKRGQNVTFRCDPISEHNRLYWYRQTLGQGPEFLTYFQNEAQLEKSRLLSDRFSAERPKGSFSTLEIQRTEQGDSAMYLCASSLDYTEAFFGQGTRLTVV.

The chain is built from TRBV9 and TRBJ2-7; D is possibly TRBD2 (5 bases). CDR3 length: 14 residues. The V end was cut by 5 bases, the J end by 3 bases, with 15 bases between. Germline loops: CDR1 SGDLS, CDR2 YYNGEE. CDR3 sequence reads: CASSPAGTNYEQYF. The CDR3 DNA follows: TGTGCCAGCAGTCCCGCGGGCACAAACTACGAGCAGTACTTC.

The genes are TRBV30 and TRBJ2-5; 7 bases are a match to TRBD2. CDR3 length: 16 amino acids. Germline-derived CDR1 and CDR2 are GTSNPN and SVGIG (reference sequence). The trim removed 3 bases at V and 5 bases at J, leaving 15 bases unmatched. CDR3 nucleotide sequence: TGTGCCTGGAGACTCCAGGCGGGGGTTCGCGGCGAGACCCAGTACTTC. It yields the protein CAWRLQAGVRGETQYF.

In this sample, this clone turned up a few times. The J gene is TRBJ2-5, the V gene TRBV19; possible D gene TRBD2, 6 bases. CDR3 length: 16 residues. Trimming pared 3 bases from V and 2 bases from J, leaving 16 bases between. Germline loops: CDR1 LNHDA, CDR2 SQIVND (reference sequence). CDR3 protein: CASSILTAGPQETQYF. DNA of the CDR3: TGTGCCAGTAGTATCCTAACAGCGGGCCCACAAGAGACCCAGTACTTC.

The sample holds a few counts of this clone. This chain joins TRBV19 and TRBJ1-2; D is unclear. Germline V lookup: CDR1 LNHDA, CDR2 SQIVND (reference sequence). The V gene lost 3 bases and the J gene lost 5 bases, with 16 bases spanning the gap. CDR3 length equals 15 residues. CDR3 nucleotides: TGTGCCAGTAGTATGCGGCAATCTGGGAGATATGGCTACACCTTC. Residues: CASSMRQSGRYGYTF.